This T cell receptor (beta chain) stems from a study of blood T cell repertoires in COVID-19. TCRdb's table, derived via immunoSEQ multiplex PCR, lists solely in-frame clones and lacks some. The table has about 400,000 clones, around 92% seen once. Germline CDR1 and CDR2: SEHNR and FQNEAQ (reference sequence). V was trimmed by 5 bases and J by 6 bases, leaving 17 bases between them. This CDR3 is 15 amino acids long. This clonotype was sampled from a woman aged 30 to 39 who had recovered from COVID-19. Sequencing was performed on PBMCs or T cells enriched from blood (not recorded which). The chain joins TRBV7-9 to TRBJ1-5; the D gene is possibly TRBD1 (6 bases). The chain's CDR3 is CASSRTTGFAQPQHF. DNA of the CDR3: TGTGCCAGCAGCCGAACCACAGGGTTTGCTCAGCCCCAGCATTTT. The full variable domain, rest sourced from reference TRBV7-9 and TRBJ1-5, is DTGVSQNPRHKITKRGQNVTFRCDPISEHNRLYWYRQTLGQGPEFLTYFQNEAQLEKSRLLSDRFSAERPKGSFSTLEIQRTEQGDSAMYLCASSRTTGFAQPQHFGDGTRLSIL.